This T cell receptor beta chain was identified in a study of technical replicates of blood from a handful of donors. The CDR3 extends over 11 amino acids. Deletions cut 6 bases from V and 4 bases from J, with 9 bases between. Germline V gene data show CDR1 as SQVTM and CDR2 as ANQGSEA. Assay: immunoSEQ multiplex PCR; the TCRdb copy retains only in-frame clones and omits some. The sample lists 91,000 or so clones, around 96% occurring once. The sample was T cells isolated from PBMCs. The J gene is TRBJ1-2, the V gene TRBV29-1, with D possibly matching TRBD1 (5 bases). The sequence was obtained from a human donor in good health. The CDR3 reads CSVGGSYGYTF. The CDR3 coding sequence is TGCAGCGTGGGGGGGTCCTATGGCTACACCTTC.